Below are 28 T cell receptor beta chains sequenced from a single sample in a study of OX40 agonist ivuxolimab in advanced cancers. Clones were sequenced by immunoSEQ multiplex PCR, and TCRdb holds only the in-frame ones, with some missing. This sample has 74,000 or so clones, with 80% to 95% found just once. Sequences were derived from CD4+ or CD8+ T cells sorted from blood, sampled in a trial of the OX40 agonist ivuxolimab. These receptor sequences come from an adult with an advanced solid tumor such as melanoma, head and neck, liver or kidney cancer.

The chain has TRBV7-9 and TRBJ2-7; tentative D call: TRBD1 (6 bases). The CDR3 has 17 residues. CDR1 SEHNR and CDR2 FQNEAQ come from the germline V gene (reference sequence). With 5 bases removed from V and 0 bases from J, the gap between germline ends came to 20 bases. The CDR3 region has the DNA TGTGCCAGCAGCCCTCGATGGGGGACACCTCTCTCCTACGAGCAGTACTTC. It translates to CASSPRWGTPLSYEQYF. Drawing the rest from reference TRBV7-9 and TRBJ2-7, the complete variable domain is DTGVSQNPRHKITKRGQNVTFRCDPISEHNRLYWYRQTLGQGPEFLTYFQNEAQLEKSRLLSDRFSAERPKGSFSTLEIQRTEQGDSAMYLCASSPRWGTPLSYEQYFGPGTRLTVT.

The table lists this clone with a count of one. V gene TRBV15 combines with J gene TRBJ2-7; 8 nucleotides match TRBD1. With 1 base clipped from V and 2 bases from J, the junction kept 4 bases outside the gene matches. Germline CDR1 and CDR2: LNHNV and YYDKDF (reference sequence). CDR3 length: 15 residues. The CDR3 nucleotides are TGTGCCACCAGCAGAGGGCTGGGACAGGCCTACGAGCAGTACTTC. It encodes CATSRGLGQAYEQYF.

This CDR3 is CASSLVDSNNEQFF. In DNA, the CDR3 is TGTGCCAGCAGCTTAGTGGACAGCAACAATGAGCAGTTCTTC. This rearrangement joins TRBV7-7 to TRBJ2-1; tentatively, D is TRBD1 (6 bases). V shed 1 base and J shed 5 bases, with 9 bases lying between them. Germline lookup yields CDR1 SSHAT and CDR2 FNYEAQ (reference sequence). The CDR3 is 14 residues long.

The V and J genes are TRBV6-6 and TRBJ1-1, with D unclear. Trimming stripped 2 bases from V and 5 bases from J, with 12 bases between. CDR3 length: 14 amino acids. The germline V gene encodes CDR1 MNHNY and CDR2 SVGAGI (reference sequence). This CDR3 reads CASSYEGRETEAFF. The CDR3 DNA reads TGTGCCAGCAGTTACGAGGGTAGAGAGACTGAAGCTTTCTTT.

The chain combines TRBV28 with TRBJ1-2; no firm D call. V lost 2 bases and J lost 4, with 11 bases in between. Germline-derived CDR1 and CDR2 are MDHEN and SYDVKM. The CDR3 runs 14 residues. CDR3 DNA: TGTGCCAGCAGTTTAGGTCAGGTCCGCTATGGCTACACCTTC. Its translation is CASSLGQVRYGYTF.

The rearrangement links TRBV30 to TRBJ1-3; no clear D. CDR1 and CDR2 from the germline V gene are GTSNPN and SVGIG (reference sequence). V dropped 0 bases and J dropped 4 bases, with 1 base sitting between them. The CDR3 sequence is 11 residues long. The CDR3 nucleotides read TGTGCCTGGAGTGTAGGAAACACCATATATTTT. Its translation is CAWSVGNTIYF.

The chain couples TRBV7-2 to TRBJ2-5, with a possible D match to TRBD2 (6 bases). CDR3 length equals 14 residues. Trimming left V 5 bases short and J 5 bases short, with 15 bases between. Germline CDR1 is SGHTA and CDR2 is FQGNSA. CDR3 nucleotides: TGTGCCAGCAGCCGCGGACCCAGCGGGGAGACCCAGTACTTC. This translates into CASSRGPSGETQYF.

V is TRBV6-1 and J is TRBJ2-1, with 8 bases identical to TRBD1. The CDR3 consists of 15 residues. J was trimmed by 0 bases and V by 5 bases; bases with no gene match: 3. The germline CDR1 and CDR2 sequences are MNHNS and SASEGT. This chain's CDR3 is CASSLQGDSYNEQFF. The CDR3 DNA reads as TGTGCCAGCAGTTTACAGGGGGACTCCTACAATGAGCAGTTCTTC.

This chain uses TRBV6-5 with TRBJ2-7, with D maybe TRBD2 (6 bases). Looked up from germline, CDR1 is MNHEY and CDR2 is SVGAGI. Trimming shortened V by 0 bases and J by 3 bases, and 12 bases separated the two germline ends. This CDR3 spans 15 amino acids. The CDR3 here is CASSYSPLGGYEQYF. CDR3 in DNA: TGTGCCAGCAGTTACTCTCCCCTGGGGGGCTACGAGCAGTACTTC.

This chain links TRBV4-1 with TRBJ2-7; TRBD1 aligns across 9 bases. The CDR3 runs 17 residues. CDR1 and CDR2 (germline): MGHRA, YSYEKL. The J segment lost 2 bases and the V segment lost 1 base, leaving 9 bases of the junction unmatched. The CDR3 DNA reads as TGCGCCAGCAGCCAAGGAGTGGACAGGGGAGGCGCCTACGAGCAGTACTTC. Its protein product is CASSQGVDRGGAYEQYF.

In this sample, this clone turned up once. The chain employs TRBV10-3 and TRBJ2-1, with 7 positions matching TRBD2. The CDR3 totals 16 residues. Germline-derived CDR1 and CDR2 are ENHRY and SYGVKD. V was clipped by 2 bases and J by 1 base; unmatched bases: 5. DNA of the CDR3: TGTGCCATCAGTGAGGCGGGGCGGGGGTCCTACAATGAGCAGTTCTTC. The encoded protein is CAISEAGRGSYNEQFF.

The J gene is TRBJ2-1, the V gene TRBV27; 8 bases map to TRBD2. Germline values: CDR1 MNHEY, CDR2 SMNVEV (reference sequence). The CDR3 runs to 15 residues. V trimming: 10 bases; J trimming: 1 base; junction bases outside the gene matches: 9. The CDR3 nucleotides read TGTGCCACTAGACTAGCGAATCCGTCCTACAATGAGCAGTTCTTC. This codes for CATRLANPSYNEQFF.

This chain joins TRBV30 and TRBJ2-2; 8 bases line up with TRBD1. This CDR3 spans 15 amino acids. Trimming at V came to 0 bases and at J to 4 bases, leaving 4 bases not matched to a gene. Per the germline V gene, CDR1 is GTSNPN and CDR2 is SVGIG (reference sequence). CDR3 nucleotides: TGTGCCTGGAGTGTACAGGGGGACGTCACCGGGGAGCTGTTTTTT. Amino acid sequence: CAWSVQGDVTGELFF.

This clone was seen a handful of times. The J gene is TRBJ1-4, the V gene TRBV6-5; D ambiguous. Germline V gene lookup returns CDR1 MNHEY and CDR2 SVGAGI. Trimming removed 5 bases from V and 7 bases from J, with 17 bases in between. The CDR3 loop spans 15 amino acids. The CDR3, as DNA: TGTGCCAGCAGTCCGGACCTCGGAGGGCCTGAAAAACTGTTTTTT. It codes for CASSPDLGGPEKLFF.

This sequence joins TRBV30 and TRBJ1-1, with 11 bases lining up with TRBD1. Germline loops: CDR1 GTSNPN, CDR2 SVGIG (reference sequence). The J segment lost 5 bases and the V segment lost 3 bases, leaving 2 bases of the junction unmatched. The CDR3 extends over 13 amino acids. CDR3 residues: CAWRGQGGTEAFF. The CDR3 DNA follows: TGTGCCTGGAGGGGACAGGGGGGTACTGAAGCTTTCTTT.

The CDR3 sequence: CASIPGTGVRESEKLFF. The CDR3 DNA follows: TGTGCCAGTATCCCCGGGACAGGGGTCCGAGAGAGTGAAAAACTGTTTTTT. The chain uses TRBV19 and TRBJ1-4, with 10 bases aligning to TRBD1. Trimming cost V 7 bases and J 7 bases; bases outside gene matches: 15. Germline V CDR1 and CDR2: LNHDA, SQIVND (reference sequence). This CDR3 has 17 amino acids.

The rearrangement joins TRBV30 to TRBJ2-2; the D gene is possibly TRBD2 (7 bases). V was shortened by 5 bases and J by 1 base, with 11 bases between the two germline ends. This CDR3 is built from 14 residues. From germline, CDR1 is GTSNPN and CDR2 SVGIG (reference sequence). The CDR3 is CAWVGGGNTGELFF. The CDR3 bases are TGTGCCTGGGTGGGAGGGGGGAACACCGGGGAGCTGTTTTTT.

V is TRBV30 and J is TRBJ1-6; 11 bases agree with TRBD1. Losses at the gene ends were 4 bases for V and 9 bases for J; bases not matched to a gene: 8. This CDR3 spans 15 amino acids. The germline V gene encodes CDR1 GTSNPN and CDR2 SVGIG (reference sequence). Here the CDR3 DNA reads TGTGCCTGGACCGTGGGACAGGGGGATAGTTCACCCCTCCACTTT. Translated: CAWTVGQGDSSPLHF.

The chain recombines TRBV6-1 with TRBJ2-7, with 8 bases that match TRBD1. CDR3 size: 15 residues. Losses at the gene ends were 4 bases for V and 3 bases for J; bases not matched to a gene: 8. Germline V CDR1 and CDR2: MNHNS, SASEGT. CDR3 sequence: CASSVSGTGYYEQYF. CDR3 coding DNA: TGTGCCAGCAGTGTCTCCGGGACAGGCTACTACGAGCAGTACTTC.

DNA for the CDR3: TGTGCCAGCAGCTTACCGTCACAGGGGATTAACGAGCAGTACTTC. It codes for CASSLPSQGINEQYF. This rearrangement joins TRBV11-1 to TRBJ2-7, with 7 bases lining up with TRBD1. CDR1 is SGHAT and CDR2 is FQDESV in the germline V gene (reference sequence). The J segment lost 5 bases and the V segment lost 2 bases, leaving 9 bases of the junction unmatched. This CDR3 has 15 residues.

This chain links TRBV5-1 with TRBJ1-2; 9 bases are shared with TRBD1. CDR1 SGHRS and CDR2 YFSETQ come from the germline V gene. After removal of 1 base from V and 4 bases from J, the junction contained 8 bases not matched to a gene. The CDR3 is 16 residues long. In nucleotides, the CDR3 is TGCGCCAGCAGCTTGAGTCCCCGGGACAGGGTCTATGGCTACACCTTC. It encodes CASSLSPRDRVYGYTF.

Comments on this clone: A junction end diverges from the germline sequence, so it may reflect a read error. The CDR3 reads CASREGPGTIYGYTF. The CDR3 nucleotides read TGTGCCAGCAGAGAAGGGCCCGGGACAATCTATGGCTACACCTTC. This chain uses TRBV6-1 with TRBJ1-2, with D perhaps matching TRBD1 (6 bases). CDR3 length equals 15 residues. Germline V gene lookup returns CDR1 MNHNS and CDR2 SASEGT.

V gene TRBV21-1 combines with J gene TRBJ1-3. TRBV21-1 is a pseudogene segment. The CDR3 extends over 12 amino acids. DNA for the CDR3: TGTGCCAGCAGCCAGTCGGGTGACACCATATATTTT. It specifies CASSQSGDTIYF.

The CDR3 loop reads CASSPRQGKYQPQHF. The CDR3 DNA follows: TGTGCCAGCAGCCCTAGACAGGGCAAATACCAGCCCCAGCATTTT. V is TRBV7-2 and J is TRBJ1-5; 7 bases line up with TRBD1. The CDR3 loop spans 15 amino acids. Germline assignment: CDR1 SGHTA and CDR2 FQGNSA. Trimming cost V 5 bases and J 7 bases; bases outside gene matches: 11.

This clone occurred a few times. The chain carries TRBV30 and TRBJ1-1; perhaps TRBD1 as D (6 bases). This CDR3 is built from 14 residues. Trimming left V 0 bases short and J 2 bases short, with 10 bases between. The germline V gene encodes CDR1 GTSNPN and CDR2 SVGIG (reference sequence). CDR3 sequence: CAWSVLGANTEAFF. The CDR3 DNA is TGTGCCTGGAGTGTGCTGGGGGCAAACACTGAAGCTTTCTTT.

The gene calls are TRBV9 and TRBJ1-2; possible D gene TRBD1, 6 bases. Between the trimmed V and J ends, which lost 4 bases and 6 bases, there was a span of 16 bases. The germline gives CDR1 SGDLS, CDR2 YYNGEE. The length of the CDR3 is 14 residues. CDR3 sequence: CASSLGTIGDGYTF. CDR3 bases: TGTGCCAGCAGCTTAGGGACAATCGGTGATGGCTACACCTTC.

The sample holds one count of this clone. The chain uses TRBV25-1 and TRBJ2-3; 13 nucleotides line up with TRBD2. CDR1 and CDR2 from the germline V gene are MGHDK and SYGVNS. V gave up 4 bases and J gave up 8 bases; unmatched junction bases: 9. The CDR3 runs to 16 residues. This CDR3 is CASSVNGLAGEATQYF. CDR3 bases: TGTGCCAGCAGTGTGAACGGACTAGCGGGGGAAGCTACGCAGTATTTT. The full variable domain, in which reference TRBV25-1 and TRBJ2-3 provide the parts outside the CDR3, is EADIYQTPRYLVIGTGKKITLECSQTMGHDKMYWYQQDPGMELHLIHYSYGVNSTEKGDLSSESTVSRIRTEHFPLTLESARPSHTSQYLCASSVNGLAGEATQYFGPGTRLTVL.

V gene TRBV7-8 combines with J gene TRBJ2-7; 7 nucleotides align to TRBD2. The V gene end was trimmed by 1 base and the J gene end by 2 bases; junction bases not matched to a gene: 8. The germline CDR1 and CDR2 sequences are SGHVS and FQNEAQ. This CDR3 region has 16 residues. The CDR3 nucleotides are TGTGCCAGCAGCTTAGGGGGGGGAGGGTCAACCTACGAGCAGTACTTC. Translated: CASSLGGGGSTYEQYF.